The entry below gives a single T cell receptor (beta chain) sequence along with its context. Its antigen is unknown. These data belong to a study of monozygotic twins with inflammatory bowel disease. Whole blood that had not undergone T cell sorting provided the isolated total RNA. The study, taken as a whole, reports: The co-twins with IBD showed lower TCRbeta diversity (inverse Simpson) than their healthy siblings. A distinction between different T cell subtypes was not possible.

TCRdb reprocessed the 5' RACE reads, with one entry per CDR3 protein and no DNA. Recorded here are approximately 380,000 distinct CDR3 sequences; the top ten clones represent about 2.5%. The source material was blood. The sequence was collected from a human donor with ulcerative colitis or Crohn's disease, or a healthy co-twin of an affected twin (not recorded which).

This CDR3 reads CASSSALWGSYEQYF. The rearrangement joins TRBV6-5 to TRBJ2-7; the D call of TRBD1 rests on TCRdb alone, since no DNA is present to check it. The germline CDR1 and CDR2 sequences are MNHEY and SVGAGI. This CDR3 spans 15 amino acids.